Listed below are T cell receptor beta chains from one sample, sequenced in a study of cytomegalovirus exposure and HLA in healthy donors. Data came from immunoSEQ multiplex PCR; TCRdb stores just in-frame clones and leaves some out. The sample yields some 77,000 clones, about 80% seen once. The sample taken for sequencing was PBMCs. The receptors originated from a woman aged 45-59 years in good health and CMV-seropositive. Each CDR3 is given with its conserved first and last residue. D genes are given only for firm matches. Only part of the rows carry a size: once, few, many, or a class if the clone is expanded.

cdr3_aa	cdr3_nt	clone_size	v_call	j_call	cdr3_length	d_call
CASSPLGSGDWGNTIYF	TGCGCCAGCAGCCCGTTAGGCTCGGGGGATTGGGGAAACACCATATATTTT	NA	TRBV5-1	TRBJ1-3	17	NA
CASSPLRTSGGQDEQFF	TGTGCCAGCAGCCCCTTAAGGACTAGCGGGGGGCAGGATGAGCAGTTCTTC	NA	TRBV7-2	TRBJ2-1	17	TRBD2
CASSRGGKGAATYGYTF	TGTGCCAGCAGCCGTGGGGGAAAGGGGGCTGCAACCTATGGCTACACCTTC	NA	TRBV11-2	TRBJ1-2	17	TRBD1
CASSLDAPSGLTSYNEQFF	TGTGCTAGCAGCTTAGACGCTCCTAGCGGGCTTACAAGCTACAATGAGCAGTTCTTC	NA	TRBV7-7	TRBJ2-1	19	TRBD2
CASSVGQGNQPQHF	TGTGCCAGCAGCGTAGGACAGGGAAATCAGCCCCAGCATTTT	NA	TRBV9	TRBJ1-5	14	TRBD1
CASSQVRDRRGYTF	TGTGCCAGCAGCCAAGTTCGGGACAGACGAGGCTACACCTTC	NA	TRBV14	TRBJ1-2	14	TRBD1
CASSAPGGTEAFF	TGTGCCAGCAGCGCCCCCGGGGGCACTGAAGCTTTCTTT	NA	TRBV2	TRBJ1-1	13	NA
CASSPYTGGYGYTF	TGTGCCAGCTCACCATACACAGGGGGCTATGGCTACACCTTC	NA	TRBV18	TRBJ1-2	14	TRBD1
CAISQRDSNEQFF	TGTGCCATCAGCCAAAGGGACAGTAATGAGCAGTTCTTC	NA	TRBV10-3	TRBJ2-1	13	TRBD1
CASSYGVGGQPQHF	TGTGCCAGCAGTTATGGGGTCGGCGGGCAGCCCCAGCATTTT	once	TRBV6-5	TRBJ1-5	14	NA
CASSVVPRTGDNTGELFF	TGTGCCAGCAGCGTAGTGCCTCGGACAGGGGATAACACCGGGGAGCTGTTTTTT	few	TRBV9	TRBJ2-2	18	TRBD1
CASSLGVGVEGYTF	TGTGCCAGCAGCTTAGGGGTAGGGGTGGAAGGCTACACCTTC	NA	TRBV7-8	TRBJ1-2	14	NA
CASSIGTLNEQFF	TGTGCCAGCAGCATCGGGACTCTCAATGAGCAGTTCTTC	few	TRBV11-2	TRBJ2-1	13	NA
CASSGGTTGKGYTF	TGTGCCAGCAGTGGTGGGACAACAGGAAAAGGCTACACCTTC	NA	TRBV6-1	TRBJ1-2	14	NA
CASREDRWGYGYTF	TGTGCCAGCAGGGAGGACAGGTGGGGCTATGGCTACACCTTC	NA	TRBV6-1	TRBJ1-2	14	TRBD1
CASRTSWGTNQPQHF	TGTGCCAGCAGAACTTCTTGGGGGACTAATCAGCCCCAGCATTTT	NA	TRBV6-6	TRBJ1-5	15	NA
CASSRTSGGAYEQYF	TGCGCCAGCAGCCGTACTAGCGGGGGGGCCTACGAGCAGTACTTC	NA	TRBV5-1	TRBJ2-7	15	TRBD2
CADRDANTGELFF	TGTGCAGACAGGGACGCGAACACCGGGGAGCTGTTTTTT	few	TRBV13	TRBJ2-2	13	TRBD1
CASSSLGQINYGYTF	TGTGCCAGCAGCAGCTTGGGACAGATCAACTATGGCTACACCTTC	NA	TRBV5-6	TRBJ1-2	15	TRBD1
CASSEFRGAPGGYTF	TGTGCCAGCAGTGAATTTCGGGGGGCTCCGGGTGGCTACACCTTC	NA	TRBV2	TRBJ1-2	15	NA
CASSLWGLAGTDTQYF	TGTGCCAGCAGCTTATGGGGACTAGCGGGAACAGATACGCAGTATTTT	NA	TRBV7-9	TRBJ2-3	16	TRBD2
CASSESTGNTDTQYF	TGTGCCAGCAGTGAGTCGACAGGAAACACAGATACGCAGTATTTT	NA	TRBV6-1	TRBJ2-3	15	NA
CATKQRSSGANVLTF	TGTGCCACCAAACAACGGAGCTCTGGGGCCAACGTCCTGACTTTC	NA	TRBV15	TRBJ2-6	15	NA
CASSPGRENEKLFF	TGCGCCAGCAGCCCCGGACGGGAAAATGAAAAACTGTTTTTT	NA	TRBV5-1	TRBJ1-4	14	NA
CASSDPSGGELFF	TGTGCCAGCAGTGACCCCAGCGGCGGGGAGCTGTTTTTT	NA	TRBV25-1	TRBJ2-2	13	NA
CASSQDFGTSGADTQYF	TGTGCCAGCAGCCAAGATTTCGGGACTAGCGGGGCAGATACGCAGTATTTT	NA	TRBV14	TRBJ2-3	17	TRBD2
CAISDGNQPQHF	TGTGCCATCAGTGACGGTAATCAGCCCCAGCATTTT	NA	TRBV10-3	TRBJ1-5	12	NA
CASSSPGTGDNTIYF	TGTGCCAGCAGCTCTCCCGGGACAGGGGACAACACCATATATTTT	NA	TRBV7-9	TRBJ1-3	15	TRBD1
CASSYSNRGEKLFF	TGTGCCAGCAGTTACTCGAACAGGGGAGAAAAACTGTTTTTT	NA	TRBV6-5	TRBJ1-4	14	TRBD1
CASSSWTSGMSSYNEQFF	TGCGCCAGCAGCTCCTGGACTAGCGGGATGAGCTCCTACAATGAGCAGTTCTTC	NA	TRBV5-1	TRBJ2-1	18	TRBD2
CASSSPTIAVGYTF	TGTGCCAGCAGTTCCCCAACGATAGCCGTTGGCTACACCTTC	NA	TRBV6-5	TRBJ1-2	14	NA
CASSFEASGTWDTQYF	TGCGCCAGCAGCTTTGAGGCTAGCGGGACATGGGATACGCAGTATTTT	NA	TRBV5-1	TRBJ2-3	16	TRBD2
CASSVWGTENTEAFF	TGTGCCAGCAGCGTATGGGGGACAGAGAACACTGAAGCTTTCTTT	NA	TRBV9	TRBJ1-1	15	TRBD1
CASSYVGVNTGELFF	TGTGCCAGCAGTTACGTCGGGGTAAACACCGGGGAGCTGTTTTTT	NA	TRBV6-5	TRBJ2-2	15	NA
CASSLPYTGELFF	TGTGCCAGCAGTTTACCCTACACCGGGGAGCTGTTTTTT	NA	TRBV27	TRBJ2-2	13	NA
CASSSTLGGGSTDTQYF	TGTGCCAGCAGCTCGACCCTCGGGGGAGGGAGCACAGATACGCAGTATTTT	NA	TRBV7-9	TRBJ2-3	17	TRBD2
CASTLAGIYEQYF	TGTGCCAGCACGCTAGCGGGGATCTACGAGCAGTACTTC	NA	TRBV6-6	TRBJ2-7	13	TRBD2
CSAHRVNEQYF	TGCAGTGCCCACAGGGTAAACGAGCAGTACTTC	NA	TRBV20-1	TRBJ2-7	11	NA
CASSLQDSYNEQFF	TGTGCCAGCAGTTTACAGGACTCCTACAATGAGCAGTTCTTC	NA	TRBV27	TRBJ2-1	14	NA
CASSSAGDPYEQYF	TGTGCCAGCAGTTCTGCGGGGGATCCCTACGAGCAGTACTTC	NA	TRBV27	TRBJ2-7	14	TRBD2
CASSGGATNTEAFF	TGTGCCAGCAGTGGCGGGGCTACGAACACTGAAGCTTTCTTT	NA	TRBV2	TRBJ1-1	14	NA
CASSAQINTEAFF	TGCGCCAGCAGTGCCCAGATAAACACTGAAGCTTTCTTT	NA	TRBV10-1	TRBJ1-1	13	NA
CASSRPRGNEQFF	TGTGCCAGCAGCCGCCCTCGGGGCAATGAGCAGTTCTTC	few	TRBV7-2	TRBJ2-1	13	NA
CAIIRGGQSNEKLFF	TGTGCCATCATCAGGGGAGGGCAATCTAATGAAAAACTGTTTTTT	NA	TRBV10-3	TRBJ1-4	15	NA
CASSEGQGIYNEQFF	TGTGCCAGCAGTGAGGGACAAGGGATTTACAATGAGCAGTTCTTC	NA	TRBV6-1	TRBJ2-1	15	NA
CASSTTQETQYF	TGCGCCAGCAGCACAACCCAAGAGACCCAGTACTTC	NA	TRBV5-1	TRBJ2-5	12	NA
CASKGTGWIYGYTF	TGTGCCAGCAAGGGGACAGGGTGGATTTATGGCTACACCTTC	NA	TRBV6-4	TRBJ1-2	14	TRBD1
CASSLRGYYGYTF	TGTGCCAGCAGCCTCAGGGGCTACTATGGCTACACCTTC	NA	TRBV14	TRBJ1-2	13	NA
CAWKGLAGDYNEQFF	TGTGCCTGGAAGGGACTAGCGGGGGACTACAATGAGCAGTTCTTC	few	TRBV30	TRBJ2-1	15	TRBD2
CASSEGQGFGAGGNTIYF	TGTGCCAGCAGCGAGGGACAGGGTTTTGGAGCGGGAGGAAACACCATATATTTT	NA	TRBV9	TRBJ1-3	18	TRBD1
CSSSSRGQRRDSTEAFF	TGTTCCAGCAGCTCCAGGGGGCAGAGGAGGGACAGCACTGAAGCTTTCTTT	NA	TRBV7-9	TRBJ1-1	17	TRBD1
CASSSPPVTGNTIYF	TGTGCCAGCAGCTCTCCCCCAGTTACCGGAAACACCATATATTTT	NA	TRBV7-6	TRBJ1-3	15	NA
CAWSGGLAGLKRLAKNIQYF	TGTGCCTGGAGTGGGGGACTAGCGGGCCTTAAACGACTAGCCAAAAACATTCAGTACTTC	NA	TRBV30	TRBJ2-4	20	TRBD2
CASSLRGPFTGELFF	TGCGCCAGCAGCTTAAGGGGGCCCTTCACCGGGGAGCTGTTTTTT	NA	TRBV4-1	TRBJ2-2	15	TRBD1
CASSVNPGGADTQYF	TGTGCCAGCAGCGTAAACCCGGGGGGGGCAGATACGCAGTATTTT	few	TRBV9	TRBJ2-3	15	TRBD2
CASSVGGSQPQHF	TGTGCCAGCAGCGTAGGTGGTAGTCAGCCCCAGCATTTT	NA	TRBV9	TRBJ1-5	13	NA
CASSKRGGADTQYF	TGTGCCAGCAGCAAGCGAGGGGGCGCAGATACGCAGTATTTT	few	TRBV5-4	TRBJ2-3	14	TRBD1